One and the same sample provided the 13 T cell receptor beta chains below, sequenced in a study of blood T cells in healthy people across ages. A second 7 to 11 cycle PCR used barcoded and J-beta primers. TCRdb reprocessed the 5' RACE reads with MiXCR, giving one entry per CDR3 protein. The sample includes fewer than 800,000 distinct CDR3 sequences, 49% of them seen just once. Sequencing was performed on blood. The receptors shown here come from a woman in her sixties or seventies in good health.

This chain connects TRBV7-3 to TRBJ2-4, with 7 bases lining up with TRBD2. The end of the DNA is better explained by TRBJ2-7, so the J call may be wrong. Germline V lookup: CDR1 SGHTA, CDR2 FQGTGA. This CDR3 is 15 amino acids long. CDR3 in amino acids: CASSLTSGTIYEQYF. CDR3 in DNA: TGTGCCAGCAGCTTAACCTCCGGGACTATCTACGAGCAGTACTTC.

The table lists this clonotype with a few counts. The rearrangement joins TRBV5-6 to TRBJ2-1; 9 bases map to TRBD1. J lost 9 bases, V lost 3 bases, and 13 bases had no gene match. The CDR3 length is 16 residues. The germline V gene encodes CDR1 SGHDT and CDR2 YYEEEE. DNA for the CDR3: TGTGCCAGCAGCTCCCCCGGGACAGGGACGCCGGGTGAGCAGTTCTTC. Translation: CASSSPGTGTPGEQFF.

This clonotype was seen a few times. V usage is TRBV24-1 and J usage is TRBJ2-1, with D uncertain. Germline V gene sequence: CDR1 KGHDR, CDR2 SFDVKD. The ends were cut back, 9 bases at V and 2 bases at J, with 4 bases in the middle. This CDR3 region has 11 residues. DNA for the CDR3: TGTGCCACCTGGGCCTACAATGAGCAGTTCTTC. It translates to CATWAYNEQFF.

Many counts were recorded for this clonotype. A read error may be the cause here, since a much bigger clone is one base away. The chain joins TRBV4-2 to TRBJ2-5, with 8 positions matching TRBD2. Germline CDR1 is LGHNA and CDR2 is YNFKEQ. V was clipped by 1 base and J by 11 bases; unmatched bases: 12. The length of the CDR3 is 15 residues. CDR3 DNA sequence: TGTGCCAGCAGCCAAGGAGCGGGAGTTTTCAATGAGCAGTACTTC. Amino acid sequence: CASSQGAGVFNEQYF.

V usage is TRBV6-2 or TRBV6-3 and J usage is TRBJ2-2, with D tentatively TRBD2 (5 bases). Per germline, CDR1 MNHEY and CDR2 SVGEGT. This CDR3 is 15 amino acids long. V was shortened by 2 bases and J by 3 bases, with 10 bases between the two germline ends. The CDR3 loop reads CASSYDPRDTGELFF. CDR3 in DNA: TGTGCCAGCAGTTACGATCCGCGGGACACCGGGGAGCTGTTTTTT.

To note about this clonotype: Mismatch with germline at one junction end may stem from a read error. V is TRBV28 and J is TRBJ2-4; tentatively, D is TRBD2 (6 bases). The J call may not be correct, given that the DNA end is closer to TRBJ2-7. The CDR3 has 17 amino acids. The germline gives CDR1 MDHEN, CDR2 SYDVKM. This CDR3 reads CVSTFPPRAGKPSEQYF. In DNA form, the CDR3 reads TGTGTCAGCACTTTCCCCCCGAGGGCGGGAAAACCTTCCGAGCAGTACTTC.

The chain employs TRBV30 and TRBJ2-3; D might be TRBD2 (5 bases). The CDR3 spans 15 residues. From germline, CDR1 is GTSNPN and CDR2 SVGIG (reference sequence). The V and J ends lost 8 bases and 1 base respectively, with 19 bases between them. The CDR3 protein is CATLRGRGGTDTQYF. Here the CDR3 DNA reads TGTGCCACCCTAAGAGGTCGGGGAGGCACAGATACGCAGTATTTT.

The chain combines TRBV7-2 with TRBJ1-4; 9 nucleotides match TRBD1. The V segment lost 5 bases and the J segment 6 bases; nucleotides outside the gene matches: 10. In germline, CDR1 is SGHTA, CDR2 FQGNSA. The CDR3 loop spans 16 amino acids. CDR3 protein: CASSLEPGQGHEKLFF. The CDR3, as DNA: TGTGCCAGCAGCCTGGAACCGGGACAGGGTCATGAAAAACTGTTTTTT.

Comments on this clonotype: One base away lies a much larger clone, so this may be a sequencing read error. V gene TRBV6-5 combines with J gene TRBJ2-1; 7 nucleotides match TRBD2. Germline V gene sequence: CDR1 MNHEY, CDR2 SVGAGI. There are 15 residues in the CDR3. CDR3 in amino acids: CACRATSAYYNEQFF. The CDR3, as DNA: TGTGCCTGCAGAGCCACTAGCGCTTACTACAATGAGCAGTTCTTC.

This chain links TRBV12-3 or TRBV12-4 with TRBJ1-2; 8 bases are shared with TRBD1. With 5 bases clipped from V and 13 bases from J, the junction kept 12 bases outside the gene matches. The CDR3 has 13 amino acids. The CDR3 sequence: CASSRGQGKDCTF. Here the CDR3 DNA reads TGTGCCAGCAGTCGAGGACAGGGTAAGGACTGCACCTTC.

This chain connects TRBV7-9 to TRBJ2-1; 11 bases map to TRBD2. J lost 10 bases, V lost 5 bases, and 1 base had no gene match. Per the germline V gene, CDR1 is SEHNR and CDR2 is FQNEAQ (reference sequence). This CDR3 region has 12 residues. DNA for the CDR3: TGTGCCAGCAGCCGACTAGCGGGGGAGCAGTTCTTC. The encoded protein is CASSRLAGEQFF.

This clonotype was found once. The chain joins TRBV29-1 to TRBJ2-1; D is undetermined. The CDR3 extends over 13 amino acids. Germline loops: CDR1 SQVTM, CDR2 ANQGSEA. V was cut by 4 bases and J by 7 bases, with 14 bases left in between. The CDR3 here is CSVVSLVANEQFF. The CDR3 DNA follows: TGCAGCGTTGTCAGCCTGGTAGCTAATGAGCAGTTCTTC.

This CDR3 reads CASSPSWDRSYEQYF. Here the CDR3 DNA reads TGTGCCAGCAGTCCTTCTTGGGACAGATCCTACGAGCAGTACTTC. The V and J genes are TRBV28 and TRBJ2-7; 7 nucleotides align to TRBD1. This CDR3 is built from 15 residues. The germline V gene has CDR1 MDHEN and CDR2 SYDVKM. J was trimmed by 1 base and V by 5 bases; bases with no gene match: 8.